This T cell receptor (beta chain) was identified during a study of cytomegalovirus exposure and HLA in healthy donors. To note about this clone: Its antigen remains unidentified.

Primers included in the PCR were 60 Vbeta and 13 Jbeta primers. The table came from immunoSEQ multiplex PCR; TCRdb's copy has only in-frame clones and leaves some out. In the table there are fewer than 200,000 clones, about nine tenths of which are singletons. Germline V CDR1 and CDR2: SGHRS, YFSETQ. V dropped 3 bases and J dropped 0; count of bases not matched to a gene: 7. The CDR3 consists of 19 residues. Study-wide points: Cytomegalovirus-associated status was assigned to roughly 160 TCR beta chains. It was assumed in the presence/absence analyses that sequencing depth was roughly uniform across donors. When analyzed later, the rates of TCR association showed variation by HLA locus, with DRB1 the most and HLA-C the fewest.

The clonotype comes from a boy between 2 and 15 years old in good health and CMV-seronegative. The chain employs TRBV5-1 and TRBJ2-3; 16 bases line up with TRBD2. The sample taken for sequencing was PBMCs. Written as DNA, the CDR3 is TGCGCCAGCAGCTCGGGACTAGCGGGGGGGACCTCTAGCACAGATACGCAGTATTTT. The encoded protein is CASSSGLAGGTSSTDTQYF. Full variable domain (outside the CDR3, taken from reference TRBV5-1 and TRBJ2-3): KAGVTQTPRYLIKTRGQQVTLSCSPISGHRSVSWYQQTPGQGLQFLFEYFSETQRNKGNFPGRFSGRQFSNSRSEMNVSTLELGDSALYLCASSSGLAGGTSSTDTQYFGPGTRLTVL.